Listed below are T cell receptor beta chains from one sample, sequenced in a study of identifying expanded T cells in peripheral blood. Only in-frame clones appear in the TCRdb table, and some are missing; sequencing was by immunoSEQ multiplex PCR. Of about 85,000 clones in the sample, about nine tenths are singletons; the top ten hold approximately 3%. The specimen was blood. These receptors originate from a person between 18 and 75 years old in good health. Both conserved end residues are part of each CDR3. D genes are given only for firm matches. Clone size is not always given. Where it is, it says once, few, many or a class for expanded clones.

size: NA
V: TRBV11-2
J: TRBJ1-1
D: NA
DNA: TGTGCCAGCAGCTTAAGCTGGGGGGGGCGGTATGAAGCTTTCTTT
CDR3: CASSLSWGGRYEAFF

size: NA
V: TRBV9
J: TRBJ2-3
D: NA
DNA: TGTGCCAGCAGTCCAACAGCACCAGATACGCAGTATTTT
CDR3: CASSPTAPDTQYF

size: NA
V: TRBV5-1
J: TRBJ2-7
D: NA
DNA: TGCGCCAGCAGCAAGACAGACCTCTCCTACGAGCAGTACTTC
CDR3: CASSKTDLSYEQYF

size: NA
V: TRBV15
J: TRBJ2-5
D: TRBD1
DNA: TGTGCCACCAGCAGGGACAGGCCCGGGGTCCAAGAGACCCAGTACTTC
CDR3: CATSRDRPGVQETQYF

size: NA
V: TRBV2
J: TRBJ1-2
D: NA
DNA: TGTGCCAGCAGTATGGGGTATGACTATGGCTACACCTTC
CDR3: CASSMGYDYGYTF

size: NA
V: TRBV10-1
J: TRBJ2-7
D: NA
DNA: TGCGCCAGCAGCATGACAGGAGGTAACGAGCAGTACTTC
CDR3: CASSMTGGNEQYF

size: NA
V: TRBV27
J: TRBJ1-6
D: NA
DNA: TGTGCCAGCAGAGATCGGCTCTTAGGTCCCCTCCACTTT
CDR3: CASRDRLLGPLHF

size: NA
V: TRBV23-1
J: TRBJ2-7
D: NA
DNA: TGCGCCAGCAGTCAGGTCCGCACACGATATTACGAGCAGTACTTC
CDR3: CASSQVRTRYYEQYF

size: NA
V: TRBV19
J: TRBJ1-5
D: TRBD1
DNA: TGTGCCAGTAGCGCTGGGACAGGCCGACGGGAGCCCCAGCATTTT
CDR3: CASSAGTGRREPQHF

size: NA
V: TRBV6-1
J: TRBJ2-7
D: NA
DNA: TGTGCCAGCAGGGAGGGGGCAGGGGATCACTACGAGCAGTACTTC
CDR3: CASREGAGDHYEQYF

size: once
V: TRBV7-2
J: TRBJ2-1
D: TRBD2
DNA: TGTGCCAGCAGCTTAGAGCGGGCGGGAGGCAGTGAGCAGTTCTTC
CDR3: CASSLERAGGSEQFF

size: once
V: TRBV4-3
J: TRBJ1-1
D: NA
DNA: TGCGCCAGCAGCCGAAGCCGAGTATTGAACACTGAAGCTTTCTTT
CDR3: CASSRSRVLNTEAFF

size: NA
V: TRBV7-2
J: TRBJ2-2
D: NA
DNA: TGTGCCAGCAGCTTACGGGCCCGCCCGGAGCTGTTTTTT
CDR3: CASSLRARPELFF

size: NA
V: TRBV18
J: TRBJ2-4
D: NA
DNA: TGTGCCAGCTCACCACCTTGGGGCATTCAGTACTTC
CDR3: CASSPPWGIQYF

size: NA
V: TRBV2
J: TRBJ2-1
D: TRBD2
DNA: TGTGCCACCCAGGGACTAGCGGGGCACAATGAGCAGTTCTTC
CDR3: CATQGLAGHNEQFF

size: NA
V: TRBV5-4
J: TRBJ2-3
D: TRBD2
DNA: TGTGCCAGCAGCTCAATGACTAGCGGGAGCACAGATACGCAGTATTTT
CDR3: CASSSMTSGSTDTQYF

size: few
V: TRBV4-1
J: TRBJ1-2
D: NA
DNA: TGCGCCAGCAGCCGGGACGGTGACTTAACGGCTGGCTACACCTTC
CDR3: CASSRDGDLTAGYTF

size: NA
V: TRBV7-9
J: TRBJ2-7
D: TRBD1
DNA: TGTGCCAGCAGCAGCCGGGACAGGGCCCTCGAGCAGTACTTC
CDR3: CASSSRDRALEQYF

size: once
V: TRBV19
J: TRBJ2-7
D: TRBD2
DNA: TGTGCCAGTAGTATCGCTAGCGGGGGTAGCTCCTACGAGCAGTACTTC
CDR3: CASSIASGGSSYEQYF

size: NA
V: TRBV6-6
J: TRBJ2-5
D: NA
DNA: TGTGCCAGCAGTTACTCGATTGACGGGGAGACCCAGTACTTC
CDR3: CASSYSIDGETQYF

size: NA
V: TRBV6-5
J: TRBJ2-7
D: TRBD1
DNA: TGTGCCAGCAGTTACTCGCATACACAGGGGAGTTACGGGCGGTACTTC
CDR3: CASSYSHTQGSYGRYF

size: NA
V: TRBV7-8
J: TRBJ1-5
D: NA
DNA: TGTGCCAGCAGCTTAGGTGGGGGTGACAATCAGCCCCAGCATTTT
CDR3: CASSLGGGDNQPQHF

size: NA
V: TRBV6-6
J: TRBJ2-7
D: NA
DNA: TGTGCCAGCAGCCGCGGGACAGAGAGCTCCTACGAGCAGTACTTC
CDR3: CASSRGTESSYEQYF

size: few
V: TRBV6-4
J: TRBJ2-3
D: TRBD2
DNA: TGTGCCAGCAGTGACCCTAGCGGGGCCGCCACAGATACGCAGTATTTT
CDR3: CASSDPSGAATDTQYF

size: NA
V: TRBV7-7
J: TRBJ2-1
D: NA
DNA: TGTGCTAGCAGCCGGTCTGCAACAGGGATCAATGAGCAGTTCTTC
CDR3: CASSRSATGINEQFF

size: NA
V: TRBV27
J: TRBJ2-1
D: NA
DNA: TGTGCCAGCAGTTTATCGCGCCTAGCACTCGACAATGAGCAGTTCTTC
CDR3: CASSLSRLALDNEQFF

size: NA
V: TRBV5-4
J: TRBJ2-1
D: TRBD2
DNA: TGTGCCAGCAGCACCCTGACTAGCGGGGGGTACAATGAGCAGTTCTTC
CDR3: CASSTLTSGGYNEQFF

size: NA
V: TRBV5-1
J: TRBJ2-5
D: TRBD2
DNA: TGCGCCAGCAGCTTGTCGGGGACTAGCGAAGAGACCCAGTACTTC
CDR3: CASSLSGTSEETQYF

size: once
V: TRBV28
J: TRBJ1-5
D: NA
DNA: TGTGCCAGCAGTCCCCCCGGACAGCCCCAGCATTTT
CDR3: CASSPPGQPQHF

size: NA
V: TRBV7-2
J: TRBJ1-2
D: NA
DNA: TGTGCCAGCAGCTTGGGCCCTGCTTCTAACTATGGCTACACCTTC
CDR3: CASSLGPASNYGYTF

size: NA
V: TRBV13
J: TRBJ2-3
D: TRBD2
DNA: TGTGCCAGCAGCCAGGGACTAGCGGATACGCAGTATTTT
CDR3: CASSQGLADTQYF

size: NA
V: TRBV21-1
J: TRBJ1-4
D: NA
DNA: TGTGCCAGCAGCAAAGCAGGCAAATCAACTAATGAAAAACTGTTTTTT
CDR3: CASSKAGKSTNEKLFF